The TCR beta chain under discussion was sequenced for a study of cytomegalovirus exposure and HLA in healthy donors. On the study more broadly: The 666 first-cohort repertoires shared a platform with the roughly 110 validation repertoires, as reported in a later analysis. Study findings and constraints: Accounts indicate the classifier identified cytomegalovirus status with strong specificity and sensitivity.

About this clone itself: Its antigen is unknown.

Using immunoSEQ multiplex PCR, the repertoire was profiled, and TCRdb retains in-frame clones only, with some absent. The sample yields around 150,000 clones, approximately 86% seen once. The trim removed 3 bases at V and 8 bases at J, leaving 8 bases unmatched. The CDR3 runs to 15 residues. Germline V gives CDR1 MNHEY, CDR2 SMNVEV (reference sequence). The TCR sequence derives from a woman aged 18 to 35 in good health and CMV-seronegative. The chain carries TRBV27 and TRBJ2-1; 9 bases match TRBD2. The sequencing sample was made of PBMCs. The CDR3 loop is CASSFQTSGVDEQFF. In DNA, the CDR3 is TGTGCCAGCAGTTTTCAGACTAGCGGCGTGGATGAGCAGTTCTTC.